This passage covers 29 T cell receptor beta chains from one sample sequenced in a study of cytomegalovirus exposure and HLA in healthy donors. The PCR used 60 Vbeta and 13 Jbeta primers. Clones were sequenced by immunoSEQ multiplex PCR, and TCRdb holds only the in-frame ones, with some missing. This table has 100,000 to 150,000 clones, about 80% appearing once. Input material: PBMCs. Every receptor here comes from a man aged 30 to 39 in good health and CMV-seropositive.

This clone was found a few times. The chain carries TRBV23-1 and TRBJ2-7; perhaps TRBD1 as D (5 bases). TRBV23-1 is annotated as an ORF whose role is uncertain. V was pared by 4 bases and J by 4 bases, with 14 bases between. This CDR3 has 14 residues. CDR3 coding DNA: TGCGCCAGCAGTCGGAAGACAGCAACTTACGAGCAGTACTTC. Amino acids: CASSRKTATYEQYF.

V is TRBV6-5 and J is TRBJ2-1, with D perhaps matching TRBD2 (6 bases). This CDR3 has 13 amino acids. The V gene lost 5 bases and the J gene lost 6 bases, with 11 bases spanning the gap. CDR1 MNHEY and CDR2 SVGAGI come from the germline V gene. CDR3 sequence (DNA): TGTGCCAGCAGTCCCCCCGGGGGCAATGAGCAGTTCTTC. This gives the protein CASSPPGGNEQFF.

The CDR3 bases are TGTGCCAGCAGCTTGGTCGGGGTTTCCTATGGCTACACCTTC. It yields the protein CASSLVGVSYGYTF. The chain couples TRBV5-4 to TRBJ1-2, with D hard to call. CDR3 size: 14 residues. Trimming left V 0 bases short and J 4 bases short, with 10 bases between. In germline, CDR1 is SGHNT, CDR2 YYREEE (reference sequence).

This sequence joins TRBV5-1 and TRBJ1-2, with 7 bases identical to TRBD1. J lost 6 bases, V lost 6 bases, and 8 bases had no gene match. This CDR3 has 13 residues. Germline V gene sequence: CDR1 SGHRS, CDR2 YFSETQ. Written as DNA, the CDR3 is TGCGCCAGCACACTAACAGGGGAAAATGGCTACACCTTC. Translating it yields CASTLTGENGYTF. Supplemented by reference TRBV5-1 and TRBJ1-2, the full variable domain reads KAGVTQTPRYLIKTRGQQVTLSCSPISGHRSVSWYQQTPGQGLQFLFEYFSETQRNKGNFPGRFSGRQFSNSRSEMNVSTLELGDSALYLCASTLTGENGYTFGSGTRLTVV.

V and J are TRBV4-1 and TRBJ2-1; TRBD1 aligns across 7 bases. Unmatched junction bases numbered 6, after V lost 4 bases and J lost 9 bases. Germline assignment: CDR1 MGHRA and CDR2 YSYEKL. The CDR3 has 13 amino acids. The CDR3, as DNA: TGCGCCAGCAGCCTACAGGGGATCGGTGAGCAGTTCTTC. Translated: CASSLQGIGEQFF.

This chain's CDR3 is CASTPSGGHTGELFF. The CDR3 bases are TGTGCCAGTACCCCTAGCGGGGGTCACACCGGGGAGCTGTTTTTT. The chain has TRBV19 and TRBJ2-2; 10 bases align to TRBD2. Per the germline V gene, CDR1 is LNHDA and CDR2 is SQIVND (reference sequence). The CDR3 is 15 amino acids. V lost 7 bases, J lost 3 bases, and 5 bases stayed unmatched.

The chain is built from TRBV7-6 and TRBJ2-7; D remains unclear. Germline CDR1 is SGHVS and CDR2 is FNYEAQ. There are 13 residues in the CDR3. The ends were cut back, 0 bases at V and 3 bases at J, with 6 bases in the middle. In nucleotides, the CDR3 is TGTGCCAGCAGCTTAGCTCCCGTCTACGAGCAGTACTTC. Translated: CASSLAPVYEQYF.

This clone was recorded a few times. J is TRBJ2-7 and V is TRBV2; no reliable D call. V was cut by 1 base and J by 6 bases, with 4 bases left in between. CDR3 length equals 11 residues. The germline V gene encodes CDR1 SNHLY and CDR2 FYNNEI. CDR3 amino acids: CASSEDGEQYF. CDR3 bases: TGTGCCAGCAGTGAAGACGGCGAGCAGTACTTC.

The chain carries TRBV6-1 and TRBJ2-7, with 9 bases identical to TRBD2. CDR3 size: 15 residues. V lost 7 bases, J lost 0 bases, and 7 bases stayed unmatched. Germline assignment: CDR1 MNHNS and CDR2 SASEGT. The CDR3 DNA sequence: TGTGCCAGCAACGTAGCGGGGGCGAGCTCCTACGAGCAGTACTTC. Amino acids: CASNVAGASSYEQYF.

For this clone: In the same sample, other DNA sequences code for this CDR3. This chain connects TRBV27 to TRBJ2-2; D may be TRBD1 (5 bases). Trimming left V 3 bases short and J 0 bases short, with 11 bases between. Germline CDR1 and CDR2: MNHEY and SMNVEV (reference sequence). This CDR3 has 16 amino acids. The CDR3 nucleotides are TGTGCCAGCAGTTTCTCTGGGGCTTCGAACACCGGGGAGCTGTTTTTT. As protein: CASSFSGASNTGELFF.

This chain uses TRBV5-1 with TRBJ2-3, with TRBD2 matching 13 bases. The CDR3 has 18 residues. V lost 4 bases and J lost 3; bases outside the gene matches: 11. Germline CDR1 and CDR2: SGHRS and YFSETQ. CDR3 loop: CASSPTSLAGGVTDTQYF. DNA of the CDR3: TGCGCCAGCAGCCCTACCTCACTAGCGGGGGGGGTGACAGATACGCAGTATTTT. Drawing the rest from reference TRBV5-1 and TRBJ2-3, the complete variable domain is KAGVTQTPRYLIKTRGQQVTLSCSPISGHRSVSWYQQTPGQGLQFLFEYFSETQRNKGNFPGRFSGRQFSNSRSEMNVSTLELGDSALYLCASSPTSLAGGVTDTQYFGPGTRLTVL.

The chain employs TRBV5-6 and TRBJ1-2; D remains unclear. The CDR3 has 11 residues. The germline V gene has CDR1 SGHDT and CDR2 YYEEEE. Between the trimmed V and J ends, which lost 3 bases and 4 bases, there was a span of 4 bases. Written as DNA, the CDR3 is TGTGCCAGCAGCTCGGTCTATGGCTACACCTTC. Translated, it gives CASSSVYGYTF.

J is TRBJ1-1 and V is TRBV10-3, with D maybe TRBD1 (6 bases). The germline V and J ends were trimmed by 8 bases and 4 bases, with 17 bases remaining between them. This CDR3 has 14 residues. CDR1 ENHRY and CDR2 SYGVKD come from the germline V gene. CDR3 DNA sequence: TGTGCCATCGTCAGGGAGCAGGGGAGCACTGAAGCTTTCTTT. Protein: CAIVREQGSTEAFF.

The rearrangement links TRBV18 to TRBJ2-5, with unresolved D. V was pared by 4 bases and J by 1 base, with 4 bases between. The V gene's germline CDR1 is KGHSH and CDR2 LQKENI. The CDR3 length is 12 residues. The CDR3 reads CASSLLQETQYF. Here the CDR3 DNA reads TGTGCCAGCTCACTCCTCCAAGAGACCCAGTACTTC.

The V gene is TRBV19, the J gene TRBJ2-3, with 10 bases identical to TRBD2. Germline V CDR1 and CDR2: LNHDA, SQIVND (reference sequence). With V trimmed by 3 bases and J by 2 bases, 5 bases remained unmatched. The CDR3 loop spans 16 amino acids. CDR3 coding DNA: TGTGCCAGTAGTATGCCAGCGGGGGGGTACACAGATACGCAGTATTTT. Amino acid sequence: CASSMPAGGYTDTQYF.

V and J are TRBV28 and TRBJ1-1; tentative D call: TRBD1 (6 bases). Germline assignment: CDR1 MDHEN and CDR2 SYDVKM. The CDR3 totals 16 residues. Trimming removed 3 bases from V and 6 bases from J, with 20 bases in between. The CDR3 nucleotides are TGTGCCAGCAGTTTGGAGAGGTGGAAGGGGGGGGCTGAAGCTTTCTTT. Its protein is CASSLERWKGGAEAFF.

The chain couples TRBV2 to TRBJ2-2; 7 nucleotides line up with TRBD1. The CDR3 is 15 residues long. CDR1 and CDR2 from the germline V gene are SNHLY and FYNNEI. Losses at the gene ends were 2 bases for V and 3 bases for J; bases not matched to a gene: 3. This CDR3 is CASSESQGDTGELFF. The CDR3 region has the DNA TGTGCCAGCAGTGAAAGCCAGGGGGACACCGGGGAGCTGTTTTTT.

V usage is TRBV7-9 and J usage is TRBJ2-3, with 14 bases matching TRBD2. V dropped 5 bases and J dropped 5; count of bases not matched to a gene: 15. This CDR3 contains 19 residues. The germline gives CDR1 SEHNR, CDR2 FQNEAQ (reference sequence). This chain's CDR3 is CASSPNPGLAGGFVDTQYF. The DNA for the CDR3 is TGTGCCAGCAGCCCTAACCCCGGACTAGCGGGGGGTTTTGTAGATACGCAGTATTTT. Variable domain in full (rest from reference TRBV7-9 and TRBJ2-3): DTGVSQNPRHKITKRGQNVTFRCDPISEHNRLYWYRQTLGQGPEFLTYFQNEAQLEKSRLLSDRFSAERPKGSFSTLEIQRTEQGDSAMYLCASSPNPGLAGGFVDTQYFGPGTRLTVL.

The V gene is TRBV4-1, the J gene TRBJ1-2; maybe TRBD1 (6 bases). V was cut by 5 bases and J by 7 bases, with 14 bases left in between. Germline CDR1 reads MGHRA; CDR2 reads YSYEKL. This CDR3 is 13 amino acids long. The CDR3 region has the DNA TGCGCCAGCAGCGACCCTACAGGGTTTGGCTACACCTTC. The encoded protein is CASSDPTGFGYTF.

This clone was detected only once. The chain carries TRBV5-1 and TRBJ1-1; 7 bases agree with TRBD1. CDR3 length: 17 residues. Germline CDR1 is SGHRS and CDR2 is YFSETQ. V lost 4 bases, J lost 1 base, and 13 bases stayed unmatched. CDR3 nucleotides: TGCGCCAGCAGCAGAGGGGGCTGGGTCGTTAGGAACACTGAAGCTTTCTTT. Protein sequence: CASSRGGWVVRNTEAFF.

The chain carries TRBV7-6 and TRBJ1-6; tentatively, D is TRBD1 (6 bases). Germline V gives CDR1 SGHVS, CDR2 FNYEAQ. Trimming pared 5 bases from V and 6 bases from J, leaving 11 bases between. The length of the CDR3 is 14 residues. The CDR3 loop is CASSTGPGNSPLHF. The CDR3 DNA reads TGTGCCAGCAGCACAGGGCCGGGTAATTCACCCCTCCACTTT.

This clone was seen a few times. The V gene is TRBV18, the J gene TRBJ2-7; D might be TRBD1 (5 bases). The CDR3 is 13 residues long. The V end was cut by 5 bases, the J end by 2 bases, with 10 bases between. Per germline, CDR1 KGHSH and CDR2 LQKENI. CDR3 DNA sequence: TGTGCCAGCTCAACAGGTGTAACCTACGAGCAGTACTTC. The encoded protein is CASSTGVTYEQYF.

The gene calls are TRBV6-6 and TRBJ1-1, with D perhaps TRBD1 (6 bases). The CDR3 contains 13 residues. The V gene's germline CDR1 is MNHNY and CDR2 SVGAGI (reference sequence). V shed 1 base and J shed 7 bases, with 10 bases lying between them. The CDR3 DNA reads as TGTGCCAGCAGTTACTGGGGGCCGGGTGAAGCTTTCTTT. This codes for CASSYWGPGEAFF.

This clone showed up just once. CDR3 sequence reads: CASSIGTSGGTDTQYF. CDR3 coding DNA: TGTGCCAGCAGCATTGGGACTAGCGGGGGCACAGATACGCAGTATTTT. The chain recombines TRBV9 with TRBJ2-3; TRBD2 agrees at 13 bases. J gave up 1 base and V 4 bases, and 3 bases lay outside the gene matches. Germline CDR1 is SGDLS and CDR2 is YYNGEE. This CDR3 has 16 amino acids.

The CDR3 DNA sequence: TGCAGCGTTGAAGAGGGACCCTCTAGCGGGGGGGCGGCGAACACCGGGGAGCTGTTTTTT. Amino acids: CSVEEGPSSGGAANTGELFF. The chain combines TRBV29-1 with TRBJ2-2; 12 bases are shared with TRBD2. Germline-derived CDR1 and CDR2 are SQVTM and ANQGSEA. The CDR3 loop spans 20 amino acids. With 0 bases clipped from V and 0 bases from J, the junction kept 11 bases outside the gene matches.

The chain joins TRBV4-1 to TRBJ1-5; D unclear. Trimming shortened V by 3 bases and J by 6 bases, and 15 bases separated the two germline ends. The length of the CDR3 is 15 residues. In germline, CDR1 is MGHRA, CDR2 YSYEKL. For the CDR3, the DNA is TGCGCCAGCAGCCAGGCGGAGGGTATGCGTCAGCCCCAGCATTTT. Protein: CASSQAEGMRQPQHF.

The V and J genes are TRBV7-2 and TRBJ1-1, with a tentative D call TRBD1 (5 bases). Germline values: CDR1 SGHTA, CDR2 FQGNSA. The CDR3 loop spans 14 amino acids. V was pared by 6 bases and J by 2 bases, with 13 bases between. The CDR3 sequence: CASSSDTINTEAFF. Written as DNA, the CDR3 is TGTGCCAGCAGTTCGGACACCATCAACACTGAAGCTTTCTTT.

This chain joins TRBV5-1 and TRBJ2-2, with a tentative D call TRBD1 (5 bases). This CDR3 spans 15 amino acids. The germline V gene encodes CDR1 SGHRS and CDR2 YFSETQ. V dropped 0 bases and J dropped 8 bases, with 14 bases sitting between them. The DNA for the CDR3 is TGCGCCAGCAGCTTGGAAGGGGCTCCGACTGGGGAGCTGTTTTTT. The encoded protein is CASSLEGAPTGELFF.

The chain links TRBV7-2 to TRBJ1-4, with a tentative D call TRBD1 (5 bases). The V gene's germline CDR1 is SGHTA and CDR2 FQGNSA. Between the trimmed V and J ends, which lost 5 bases and 5 bases, there was a span of 15 bases. This CDR3 is built from 15 residues. The CDR3 spells CASSVQGSENEKLFF. The CDR3 nucleotides read TGTGCCAGCAGCGTCCAGGGTTCGGAAAATGAAAAACTGTTTTTT.